These 18 T cell receptor beta chains came from one sample sequenced in a study of OX40 agonist ivuxolimab in advanced cancers. The table came from immunoSEQ multiplex PCR; TCRdb's copy has only in-frame clones and leaves some out. The profile shows 37,000 or so clones, roughly 87% of them singletons. Material: CD4+ or CD8+ T cells sorted from blood, obtained in a trial of the OX40 agonist ivuxolimab. Receptors were obtained from an adult with an advanced solid tumor such as melanoma, head and neck, liver or kidney cancer.

This chain uses TRBV5-6 with TRBJ2-7, with unresolved D. The germline V and J ends were trimmed by 0 bases and 3 bases, with 10 bases remaining between them. CDR1 is SGHDT, CDR2 YYEEEE, per germline. CDR3 size: 14 residues. The DNA of the CDR3 is TGTGCCAGCAGCTTGGGTACTGGGTACTACGAGCAGTACTTC. Its protein is CASSLGTGYYEQYF.

The rearrangement joins TRBV19 to TRBJ2-1; 9 nucleotides align to TRBD2. With 9 bases clipped from V and 1 base from J, the junction kept 4 bases outside the gene matches. This CDR3 is built from 14 residues. Germline values: CDR1 LNHDA, CDR2 SQIVND (reference sequence). CDR3 bases: TGTGCCAGCCTGGCGGGGGGGTCCTACAATGAGCAGTTCTTC. Its translation: CASLAGGSYNEQFF.

The V call is TRBV10-2, the J call TRBJ1-1; D is unresolved. The CDR3 extends over 13 amino acids. Trimming shortened V by 3 bases and J by 2 bases, and 7 bases separated the two germline ends. The V gene's germline CDR1 is WSHSY and CDR2 SAAADI. The CDR3 reads CASSEPANTEAFF. Written as DNA, the CDR3 is TGCGCCAGCAGTGAACCTGCTAACACTGAAGCTTTCTTT.

This clone was detected only once. The chain joins TRBV27 to TRBJ2-2, with D perhaps given as TRBD1 or TRBD2 (6 bases each). In germline, CDR1 is MNHEY, CDR2 SMNVEV (reference sequence). This CDR3 contains 13 residues. Trimming removed 8 bases at V and 5 bases at J, with 12 bases between. The CDR3: CASLGGGTGELFF. CDR3 in DNA: TGTGCCAGCCTAGGAGGGGGGACCGGGGAGCTGTTTTTT.

This clone came up once. CDR3 nucleotides: TGTGCCTGGAGCCTCAGCGGGGGGGCCTACGGGGAGCTGTTTTTT. Translating it yields CAWSLSGGAYGELFF. This rearrangement joins TRBV30 to TRBJ2-2; 10 nucleotides align to TRBD2. The CDR3 runs to 15 residues. The trim removed 3 bases at V and 7 bases at J, leaving 8 bases unmatched. In germline, CDR1 is GTSNPN, CDR2 SVGIG (reference sequence).

The chain has TRBV6-5 and TRBJ1-1; a possible D gene is TRBD1 (5 bases). Germline V gene lookup returns CDR1 MNHEY and CDR2 SVGAGI. V lost 6 bases and J 5 bases, leaving 19 bases between the germline ends. CDR3 length: 15 residues. In DNA form, the CDR3 reads TGTGCCAGCAGAAACACCAGGGTGGCATGGACTGAAGCTTTCTTT. The encoded protein is CASRNTRVAWTEAFF.

This clone came up a few times. The chain joins TRBV27 to TRBJ2-2; the D is unclear. Germline-derived CDR1 and CDR2 are MNHEY and SMNVEV (reference sequence). V was cut by 2 bases and J by 2 bases, with 12 bases left in between. The CDR3 sequence is 16 residues long. CDR3 nucleotide sequence: TGTGCCAGCAGTTTACTATCCATACTAAACACCGGGGAGCTGTTTTTT. Translating gives CASSLLSILNTGELFF.

This clone was seen a handful of times. This CDR3 is also generated by other DNA sequences in the sample. The rearrangement joins TRBV4-3 to TRBJ2-7, with 7 bases that match TRBD1. CDR3 length equals 14 residues. The V gene end was trimmed by 0 bases and the J gene end by 4 bases; junction bases not matched to a gene: 3. CDR1 and CDR2 from the germline V gene are LGHNA and YSLEER. In DNA, the CDR3 is TGCGCCAGCAGCCAAGATAAACAGGGGTACGAGCAGTACTTC. Its translation is CASSQDKQGYEQYF.

This rearrangement joins TRBV5-6 to TRBJ2-7, with D perhaps matching TRBD2 (5 bases). The ends were cut back, 4 bases at V and 2 bases at J, with 13 bases in the middle. Looked up from germline, CDR1 is SGHDT and CDR2 is YYEEEE. The CDR3 contains 14 residues. As DNA, the CDR3 is TGTGCCAGCAGCGAGAGTGGGAGCGCCTACGAGCAGTACTTC. It encodes CASSESGSAYEQYF.

The rearrangement joins TRBV5-1 to TRBJ2-5; D is unresolved. The CDR3 loop spans 15 amino acids. The V and J ends lost 2 bases and 2 bases respectively, with 13 bases between them. Germline values: CDR1 SGHRS, CDR2 YFSETQ. The CDR3: CASSFRSVAQETQYF. DNA of the CDR3: TGCGCCAGCAGCTTTCGGAGCGTGGCACAAGAGACCCAGTACTTC.

This clone was counted once. The V call is TRBV9, the J call TRBJ2-3, with TRBD2 matching over 9 bases. From germline, CDR1 is SGDLS and CDR2 YYNGEE. The V segment lost 0 bases and the J segment 4 bases; nucleotides outside the gene matches: 15. The CDR3 extends over 19 amino acids. The CDR3 sequence: CASSVAPEPGLAAPDTQYF. The CDR3 bases are TGTGCCAGCAGCGTAGCCCCAGAACCGGGACTAGCAGCCCCAGATACGCAGTATTTT.

The CDR3: CSVDQGGSPNYGYTF. The CDR3 region has the DNA TGCAGCGTTGACCAGGGTGGCAGCCCTAACTATGGCTACACCTTC. V is TRBV29-1 and J is TRBJ1-2; a weak D match, TRBD1 (5 bases). V was trimmed by 3 bases and J by 0 bases, leaving 14 bases between them. The CDR3 covers 15 residues. From germline, CDR1 is SQVTM and CDR2 ANQGSEA.

The chain carries TRBV10-3 and TRBJ1-5; perhaps TRBD1 as D (6 bases). The CDR3 is 12 amino acids. The germline gives CDR1 ENHRY, CDR2 SYGVKD. Deletions cut 6 bases from V and 5 bases from J, with 8 bases between. In DNA, the CDR3 is TGTGCCATCAGCAACAGGGATCAGCCCCAGCATTTT. It translates to CAISNRDQPQHF.

This clone has just one count. The chain carries TRBV2 and TRBJ1-2, with TRBD1 as a possible D gene (5 bases). V was shortened by 6 bases and J by 3 bases, with 14 bases between the two germline ends. Per germline, CDR1 SNHLY and CDR2 FYNNEI. The CDR3 extends over 14 amino acids. CDR3 coding DNA: TGTGCCAGCAGCCGAAGTACCAGGGACTATGGCTACACCTTC. Translation gives CASSRSTRDYGYTF.

V usage is TRBV4-2 and J usage is TRBJ2-2; 15 nucleotides agree with TRBD2. The V gene's germline CDR1 is LGHNA and CDR2 YNFKEQ. The J segment lost 6 bases and the V segment lost 4 bases, leaving 9 bases of the junction unmatched. This CDR3 is built from 18 residues. The CDR3 sequence: CASSLRTSGGAGAGELFF. The CDR3 DNA reads as TGTGCCAGCAGCCTCCGGACTAGCGGGGGGGCGGGCGCCGGGGAGCTGTTTTTT.

The V and J genes are TRBV2 and TRBJ1-2; TRBD1 aligns across 8 bases. With 6 bases clipped from V and 4 bases from J, the junction kept 7 bases outside the gene matches. This CDR3 comprises 14 residues. In germline, CDR1 is SNHLY, CDR2 FYNNEI. CDR3 amino acids: CASREDREFYGYTF. CDR3 nucleotide sequence: TGTGCCAGCAGGGAGGACAGGGAGTTCTATGGCTACACCTTC.

V usage is TRBV4-3 and J usage is TRBJ1-4; 9 positions agree with TRBD1. Looked up from germline, CDR1 is LGHNA and CDR2 is YSLEER. The CDR3 runs to 16 residues. The V and J ends lost 0 bases and 6 bases, in that order; junction bases with no gene match: 5. In DNA form, the CDR3 reads TGCGCCAGCAGCCAAGATCTCGGACAGGGGTATGAAAAACTGTTTTTT. Amino acid sequence: CASSQDLGQGYEKLFF.

The V gene is TRBV7-9, the J gene TRBJ1-1; weak D call: TRBD1 (6 bases). This CDR3 comprises 13 residues. Trimming removed 5 bases at V and 3 bases at J, with 10 bases between. Germline loops: CDR1 SEHNR, CDR2 FQNEAQ (reference sequence). For the CDR3, the DNA is TGTGCCAGCAGCGGGGGCCTCGACACTGAAGCTTTCTTT. It yields the protein CASSGGLDTEAFF.